The entry below describes one T cell receptor (beta chain). The V and J ends lost 0 bases and 4 bases respectively, with 10 bases between them. The CDR3 spans 15 residues. The germline gives CDR1 LGHNA, CDR2 YNFKEQ. Produced via immunoSEQ multiplex PCR; TCRdb's table is partial and in-frame only. The table records 6,000 to 8,500 clones, approximately 77% of them present only once. This sample is part of a study of somatic mutations in cytotoxic T cells in rheumatoid arthritis. In the study overall: Including V beta1+ cells that were sequenced for TCRB, some T-cell populations stained with V beta antibodies were flow-sorted at nearly 100% purity.

This chain connects TRBV4-2 to TRBJ1-5; D is possibly TRBD1 (5 bases). The receptor's source is an older woman in good health. The specimen was CD8+ T cells sorted from blood. The CDR3 DNA is TGTGCCAGCAGCCAAGACGCAGGGTCTAATCAGCCCCAGCATTTT. It specifies CASSQDAGSNQPQHF.